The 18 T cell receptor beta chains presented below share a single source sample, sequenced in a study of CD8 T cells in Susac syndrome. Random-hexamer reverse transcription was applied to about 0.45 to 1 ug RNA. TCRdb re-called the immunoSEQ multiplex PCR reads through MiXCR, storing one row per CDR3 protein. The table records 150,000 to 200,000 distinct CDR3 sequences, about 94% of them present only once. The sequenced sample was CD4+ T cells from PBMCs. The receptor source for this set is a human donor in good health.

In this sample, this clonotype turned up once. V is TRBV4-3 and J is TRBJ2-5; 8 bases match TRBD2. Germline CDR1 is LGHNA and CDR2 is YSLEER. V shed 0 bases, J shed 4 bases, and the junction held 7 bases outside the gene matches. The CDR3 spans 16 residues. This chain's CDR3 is CASSQDRAGVLETQYF. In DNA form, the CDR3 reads TGCGCCAGCAGCCAAGATCGAGCGGGGGTCTTAGAGACCCAGTACTTC.

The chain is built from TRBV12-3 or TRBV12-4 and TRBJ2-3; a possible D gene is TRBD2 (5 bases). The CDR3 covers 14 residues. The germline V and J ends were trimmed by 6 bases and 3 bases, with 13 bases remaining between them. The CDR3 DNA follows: TGTGCCAGCAGGGTAGCGCGGTCGACAGATACGCAGTATTTT. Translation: CASRVARSTDTQYF.

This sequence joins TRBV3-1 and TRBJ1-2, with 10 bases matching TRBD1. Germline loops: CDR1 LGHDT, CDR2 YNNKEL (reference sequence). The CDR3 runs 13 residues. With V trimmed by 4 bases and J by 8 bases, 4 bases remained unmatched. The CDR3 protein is CASSLGTGVGYTF. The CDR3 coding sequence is TGTGCCAGCAGCCTCGGGACAGGGGTCGGCTACACCTTC.

The CDR3 loop is CSARLVETQYF. The CDR3 bases are TGCAGTGCTAGATTAGTGGAGACCCAGTACTTC. The chain is built from TRBV20-1 and TRBJ2-5; the D is unclear. V was trimmed by 2 bases and J by 5 bases, leaving 6 bases between them. The CDR3 extends over 11 amino acids. Germline loops: CDR1 DFQATT, CDR2 SNEGSKA (reference sequence).

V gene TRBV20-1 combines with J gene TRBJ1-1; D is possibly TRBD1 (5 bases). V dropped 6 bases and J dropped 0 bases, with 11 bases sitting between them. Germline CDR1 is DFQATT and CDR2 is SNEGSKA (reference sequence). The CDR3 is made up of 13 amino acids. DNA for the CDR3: TGCAGTGCCACGACGGACATGAACACTGAAGCTTTCTTT. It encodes CSATTDMNTEAFF.

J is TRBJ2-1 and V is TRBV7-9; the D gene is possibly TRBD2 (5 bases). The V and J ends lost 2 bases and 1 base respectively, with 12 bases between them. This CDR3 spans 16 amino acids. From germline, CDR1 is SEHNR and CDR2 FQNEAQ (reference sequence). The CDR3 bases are TGTGCCAGCAGCTTACTCGTCCGGGGATCCTACAATGAGCAGTTCTTC. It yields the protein CASSLLVRGSYNEQFF.

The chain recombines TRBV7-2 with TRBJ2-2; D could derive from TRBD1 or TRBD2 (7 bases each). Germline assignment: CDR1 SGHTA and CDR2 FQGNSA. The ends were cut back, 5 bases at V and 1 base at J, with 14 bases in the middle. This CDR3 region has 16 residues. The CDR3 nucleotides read TGTGCCAGCAGCCGGCAGGGGGGGAGGAACACCGGGGAGCTGTTTTTT. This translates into CASSRQGGRNTGELFF.

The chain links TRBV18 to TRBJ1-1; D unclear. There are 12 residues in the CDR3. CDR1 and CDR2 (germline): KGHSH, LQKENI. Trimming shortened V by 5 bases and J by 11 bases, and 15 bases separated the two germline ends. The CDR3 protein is CASSEGRVNAFF. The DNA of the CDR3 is TGTGCCAGCTCAGAAGGAAGGGTGAATGCTTTCTTT. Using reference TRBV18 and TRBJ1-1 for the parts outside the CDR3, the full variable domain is NAGVMQNPRHLVRRRGQEARLRCSPMKGHSHVYWYRQLPEEGLKFMVYLQKENIIDESGMPKERFSAEFPKEGPSILRIQQVVRGDSAAYFCASSEGRVNAFFGQGTRLTVV.

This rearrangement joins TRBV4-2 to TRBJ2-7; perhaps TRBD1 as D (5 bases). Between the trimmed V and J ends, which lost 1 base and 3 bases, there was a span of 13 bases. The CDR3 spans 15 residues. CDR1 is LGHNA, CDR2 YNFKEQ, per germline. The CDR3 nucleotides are TGTGCCAGCAGCCAAGGGGCCCAGGGTAACTACGAGCAGTACTTC. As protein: CASSQGAQGNYEQYF.

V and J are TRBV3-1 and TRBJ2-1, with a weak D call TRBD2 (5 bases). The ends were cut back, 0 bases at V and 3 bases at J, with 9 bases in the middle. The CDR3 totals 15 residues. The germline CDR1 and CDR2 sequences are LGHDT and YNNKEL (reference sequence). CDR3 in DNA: TGTGCCAGCAGCCAAGAGGCCGGAGGCTACAATGAGCAGTTCTTC. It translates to CASSQEAGGYNEQFF.

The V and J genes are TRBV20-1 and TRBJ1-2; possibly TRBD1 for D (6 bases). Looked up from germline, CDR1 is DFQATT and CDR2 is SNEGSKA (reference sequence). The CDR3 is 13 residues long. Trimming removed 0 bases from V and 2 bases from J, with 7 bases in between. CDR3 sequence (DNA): TGCAGTGCTAGAGAAGACAGGAACTATGGCTACACCTTC. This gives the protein CSAREDRNYGYTF.

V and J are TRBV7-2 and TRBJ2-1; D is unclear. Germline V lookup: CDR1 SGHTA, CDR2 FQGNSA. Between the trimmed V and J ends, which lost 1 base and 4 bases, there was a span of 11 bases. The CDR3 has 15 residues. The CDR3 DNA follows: TGTGCCAGCAGCTTAGGGAGACTCCTTTACAATGAGCAGTTCTTC. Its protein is CASSLGRLLYNEQFF. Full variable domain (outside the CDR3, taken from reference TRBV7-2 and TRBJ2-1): GAGVSQSPSNKVTEKGKDVELRCDPISGHTALYWYRQSLGQGLEFLIYFQGNSAPDKSGLPSDRFSAERTGGSVSTLTIQRTQQEDSAVYLCASSLGRLLYNEQFFGPGTRLTVL.

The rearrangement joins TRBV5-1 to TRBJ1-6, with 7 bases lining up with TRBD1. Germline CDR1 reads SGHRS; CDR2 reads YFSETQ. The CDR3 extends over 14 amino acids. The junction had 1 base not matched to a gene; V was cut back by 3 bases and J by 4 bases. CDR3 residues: CASSWTGYNSPLHF. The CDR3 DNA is TGCGCCAGCAGCTGGACAGGTTATAATTCACCCCTCCACTTT.

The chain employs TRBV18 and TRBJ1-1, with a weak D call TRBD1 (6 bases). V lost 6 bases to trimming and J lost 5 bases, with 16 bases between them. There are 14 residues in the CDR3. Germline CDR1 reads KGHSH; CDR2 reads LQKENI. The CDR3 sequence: CASSPEEGGTEAFF. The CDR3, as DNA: TGTGCCAGCTCCCCGGAGGAGGGGGGAACTGAAGCTTTCTTT.

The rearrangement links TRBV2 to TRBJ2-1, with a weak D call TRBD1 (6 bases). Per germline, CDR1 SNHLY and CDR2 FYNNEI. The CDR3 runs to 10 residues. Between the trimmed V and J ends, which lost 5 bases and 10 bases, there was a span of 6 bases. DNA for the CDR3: TGTGCCAGCAGTCAGGGGGAGCAGTTCTTC. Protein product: CASSQGEQFF.

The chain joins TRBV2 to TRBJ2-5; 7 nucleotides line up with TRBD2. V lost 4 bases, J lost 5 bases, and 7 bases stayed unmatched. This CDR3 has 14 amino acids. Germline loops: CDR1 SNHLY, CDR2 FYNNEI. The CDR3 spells CASSALLGGETQYF. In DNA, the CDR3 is TGTGCCAGCAGTGCCCTCTTGGGGGGGGAGACCCAGTACTTC.

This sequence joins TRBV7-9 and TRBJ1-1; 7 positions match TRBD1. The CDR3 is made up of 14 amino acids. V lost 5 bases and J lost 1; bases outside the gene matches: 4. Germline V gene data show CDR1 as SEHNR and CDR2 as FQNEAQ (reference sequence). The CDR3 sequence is CASSEGQTNTEAFF. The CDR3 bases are TGTGCCAGCAGCGAGGGACAGACGAACACTGAAGCTTTCTTT.

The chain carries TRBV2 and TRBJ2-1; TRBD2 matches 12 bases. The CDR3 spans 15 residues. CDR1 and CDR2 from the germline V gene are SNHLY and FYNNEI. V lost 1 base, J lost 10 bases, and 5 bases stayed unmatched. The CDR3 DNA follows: TGTGCCAGCAGTGAAGGGCTAGCGGGGGGGCAGGAGCAGTTCTTC. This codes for CASSEGLAGGQEQFF.